This T cell receptor (beta chain) is from a study of Ad26.COV2.S vaccination and SARS-CoV-2 variants. CDR1 is MNHNY and CDR2 is SVGAGI in the germline V gene (reference sequence). The ends were cut back, 10 bases at V and 2 bases at J, with 16 bases in the middle. The CDR3 sequence is 14 residues long. The protocol was immunoSEQ multiplex PCR, while the TCRdb copy is restricted to in-frame clones and leaves out a portion. Among over 400,000 clones listed, approximately 90% were seen once. Specified treatment: 19 received Ad26.COV2.S at low or high dose, single or two shots; several received placebo; per-sample allocation not given. Samples were taken on day 63 after the first vaccine or placebo injection. Worth noting for this clone: The antigen remains unidentified.

Findings and caveats of the study: It was vaccine recipients, not placebo recipients, who had the higher spike-specific TCR breadth.

The receptor's source is a person between 18 and 65 years old who received the Ad26.COV2.S COVID-19 vaccine or a placebo. The V gene is TRBV6-6, the J gene TRBJ2-3; D possibly corresponds to TRBD2 (5 bases). The sequencing here drew on peripheral blood, taken in a trial of Ad26.COV2.S vaccine versus placebo. The CDR3 is CATTHGVDTDTQYF. The CDR3, as DNA: TGTGCCACAACCCACGGGGTCGACACAGATACGCAGTATTTT.